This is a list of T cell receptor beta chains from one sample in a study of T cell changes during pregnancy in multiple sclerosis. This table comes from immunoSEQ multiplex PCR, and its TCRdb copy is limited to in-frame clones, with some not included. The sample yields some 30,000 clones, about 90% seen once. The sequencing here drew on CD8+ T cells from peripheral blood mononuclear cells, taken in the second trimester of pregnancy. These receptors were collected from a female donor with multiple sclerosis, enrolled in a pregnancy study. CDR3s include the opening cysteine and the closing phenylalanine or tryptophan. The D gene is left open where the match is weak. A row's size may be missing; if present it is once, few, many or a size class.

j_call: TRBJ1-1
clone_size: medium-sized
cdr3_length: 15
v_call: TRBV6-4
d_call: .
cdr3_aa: CASSDSPEGNTEAFF
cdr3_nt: TGTGCCAGCAGTGACTCCCCGGAGGGAAACACTGAAGCTTTCTTT

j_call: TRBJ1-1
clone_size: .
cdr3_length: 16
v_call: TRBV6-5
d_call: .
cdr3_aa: CASSYFWGEGYTEAFF
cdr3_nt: TGTGCCAGCAGTTATTTCTGGGGAGAGGGATACACTGAAGCTTTCTTT

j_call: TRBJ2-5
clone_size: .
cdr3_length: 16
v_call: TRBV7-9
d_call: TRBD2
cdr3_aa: CASRPGLAETQETQYF
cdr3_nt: TGTGCCAGCAGACCGGGACTAGCGGAGACCCAAGAGACCCAGTACTTC

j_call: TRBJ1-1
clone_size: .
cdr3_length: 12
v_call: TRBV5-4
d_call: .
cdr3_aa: CASSLSDTEAFF
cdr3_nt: TGTGCCAGCAGCCTCTCGGACACTGAAGCTTTCTTT

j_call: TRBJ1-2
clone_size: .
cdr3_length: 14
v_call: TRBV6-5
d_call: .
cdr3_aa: CASSLQGSWYGYTF
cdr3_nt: TGTGCCAGCAGTCTACAGGGTTCATGGTATGGCTACACCTTC

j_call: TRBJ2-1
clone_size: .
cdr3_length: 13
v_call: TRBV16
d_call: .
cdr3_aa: CASSPQGAGEQFF
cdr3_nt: TGTGCCAGCAGCCCCCAAGGCGCAGGTGAGCAGTTCTTC

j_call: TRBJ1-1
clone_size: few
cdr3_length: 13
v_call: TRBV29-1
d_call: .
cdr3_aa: CSVRSGEGTEAFF
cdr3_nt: TGCAGCGTTCGTTCGGGGGAGGGCACTGAAGCTTTCTTT

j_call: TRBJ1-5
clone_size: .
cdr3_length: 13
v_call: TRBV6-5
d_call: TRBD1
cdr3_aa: CASSEGAIQPQHF
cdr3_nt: TGTGCCAGCAGTGAGGGGGCGATTCAGCCCCAGCATTTT

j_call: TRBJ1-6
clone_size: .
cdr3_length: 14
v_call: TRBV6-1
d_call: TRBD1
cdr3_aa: CASNDRGLNSPLHF
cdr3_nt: TGTGCCAGCAATGACAGGGGGCTTAATTCACCCCTCCACTTT

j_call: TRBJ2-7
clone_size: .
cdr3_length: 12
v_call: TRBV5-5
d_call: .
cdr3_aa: CASSFAANEQYF
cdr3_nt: TGTGCCAGCAGCTTTGCGGCGAACGAGCAGTACTTC

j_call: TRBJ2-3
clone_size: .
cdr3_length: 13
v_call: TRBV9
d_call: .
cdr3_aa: CASSRGSTDTQYF
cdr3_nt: TGTGCCAGCAGTAGGGGTTCCACAGATACGCAGTATTTT

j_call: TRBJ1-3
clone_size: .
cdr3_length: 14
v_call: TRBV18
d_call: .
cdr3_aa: CASGQILSGNTIYF
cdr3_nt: TGTGCCAGCGGACAGATTCTCTCTGGAAACACCATATATTTT

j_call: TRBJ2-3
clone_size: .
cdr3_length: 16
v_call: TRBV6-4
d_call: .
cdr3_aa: CASSDSPPGQPVTQYF
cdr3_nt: TGTGCCAGCAGTGACTCCCCTCCGGGACAACCAGTTACGCAGTATTTT

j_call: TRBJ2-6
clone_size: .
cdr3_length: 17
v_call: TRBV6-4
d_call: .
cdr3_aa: CATASEGSDSGANVLTF
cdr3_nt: TGTGCCACCGCTAGTGAAGGTTCCGACTCTGGGGCCAACGTCCTGACTTTC

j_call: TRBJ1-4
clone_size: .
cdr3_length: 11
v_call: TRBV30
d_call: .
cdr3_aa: CAVMPGEKLFF
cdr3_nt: TGTGCCGTAATGCCGGGGGAAAAACTGTTTTTT

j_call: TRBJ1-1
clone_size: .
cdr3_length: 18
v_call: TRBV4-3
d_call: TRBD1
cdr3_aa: CASSQEGPGQGWNTEAFF
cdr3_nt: TGCGCCAGCAGCCAAGAGGGGCCGGGACAGGGTTGGAACACTGAAGCTTTCTTT

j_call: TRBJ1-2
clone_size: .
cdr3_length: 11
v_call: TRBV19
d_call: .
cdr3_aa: CASGEGWGYTF
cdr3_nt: TGTGCCTCAGGGGAGGGGTGGGGCTACACCTTC

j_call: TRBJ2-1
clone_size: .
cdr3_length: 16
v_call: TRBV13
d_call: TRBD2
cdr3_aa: CASSLSSRLAGNEQFF
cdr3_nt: TGTGCCAGCAGCTTATCATCGAGACTAGCTGGCAATGAGCAGTTCTTC

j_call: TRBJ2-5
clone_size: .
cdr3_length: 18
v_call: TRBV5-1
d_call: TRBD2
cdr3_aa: CASSLGGTRIPWQETQYF
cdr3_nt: TGCGCCAGCAGCTTGGGAGGGACTAGGATCCCGTGGCAAGAGACCCAGTACTTC

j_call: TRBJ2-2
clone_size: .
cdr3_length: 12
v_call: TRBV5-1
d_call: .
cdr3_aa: CASELNTGELFF
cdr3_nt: TGCGCCAGCGAGCTAAACACCGGGGAGCTGTTTTTT

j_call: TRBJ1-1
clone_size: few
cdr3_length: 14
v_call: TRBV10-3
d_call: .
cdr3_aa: CAISDYSVNTEAFF
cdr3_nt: TGTGCCATCAGTGATTATTCGGTGAACACTGAAGCTTTCTTT

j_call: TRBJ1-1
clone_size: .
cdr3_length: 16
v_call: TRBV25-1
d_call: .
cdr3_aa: CASSEGAWGLYTEAFF
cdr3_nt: TGTGCCAGCAGTGAAGGAGCGTGGGGCTTGTACACTGAAGCTTTCTTT

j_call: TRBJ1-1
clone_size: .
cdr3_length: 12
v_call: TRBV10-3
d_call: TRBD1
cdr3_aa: CAISEGDSEAFF
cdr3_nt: TGTGCCATCAGTGAGGGGGACAGTGAAGCTTTCTTT

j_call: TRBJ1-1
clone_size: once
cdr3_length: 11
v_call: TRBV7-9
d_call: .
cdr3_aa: CASSFDTGAFF
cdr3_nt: TGTGCCAGCAGCTTCGATACCGGAGCTTTCTTT

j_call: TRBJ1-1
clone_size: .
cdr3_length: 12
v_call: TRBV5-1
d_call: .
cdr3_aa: CASSFTGVEAFF
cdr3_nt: TGCGCCAGCAGCTTTACCGGGGTTGAAGCTTTCTTT

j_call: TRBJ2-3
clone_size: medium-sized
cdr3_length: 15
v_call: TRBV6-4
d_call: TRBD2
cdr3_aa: CASSESSGGADTQYF
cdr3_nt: TGTGCCAGCAGTGAATCCAGCGGGGGGGCAGATACGCAGTATTTT

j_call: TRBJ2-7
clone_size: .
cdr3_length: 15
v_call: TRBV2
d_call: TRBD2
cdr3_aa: CASSESAGGNYEQYF
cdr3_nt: TGTGCCAGCAGTGAAAGCGCGGGGGGGAACTACGAGCAGTACTTC

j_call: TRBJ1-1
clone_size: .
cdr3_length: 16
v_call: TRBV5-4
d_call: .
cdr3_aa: CASSLVPGRQNTEAFF
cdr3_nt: TGTGCCAGCAGCTTGGTCCCCGGCAGACAGAACACTGAAGCTTTCTTT

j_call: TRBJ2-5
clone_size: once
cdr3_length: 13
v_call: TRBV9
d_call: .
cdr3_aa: CASGSAYQETQYF
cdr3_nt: TGTGCCAGCGGATCAGCGTACCAAGAGACCCAGTACTTC

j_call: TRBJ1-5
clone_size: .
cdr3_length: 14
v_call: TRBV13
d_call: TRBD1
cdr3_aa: CASSLGQGVQPQHF
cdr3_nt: TGTGCCAGCAGCTTGGGACAGGGAGTTCAGCCCCAGCATTTT

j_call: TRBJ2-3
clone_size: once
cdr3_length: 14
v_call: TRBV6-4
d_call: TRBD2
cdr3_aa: CASSASGDTDTQYF
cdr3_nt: TGTGCCAGCAGTGCTAGCGGGGACACAGATACGCAGTATTTT

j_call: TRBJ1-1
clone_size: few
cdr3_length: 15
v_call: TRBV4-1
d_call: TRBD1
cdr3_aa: CASSQETGMNTEAFF
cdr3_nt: TGCGCCAGCAGCCAAGAGACAGGGATGAACACTGAAGCTTTCTTT

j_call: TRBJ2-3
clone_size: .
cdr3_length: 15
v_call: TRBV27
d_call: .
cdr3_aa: CASSAHFVGTDTQYF
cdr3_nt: TGTGCCAGCAGTGCCCACTTTGTTGGCACAGATACGCAGTATTTT

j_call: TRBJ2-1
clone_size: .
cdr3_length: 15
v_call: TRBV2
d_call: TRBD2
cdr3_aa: CASRNSGGAVNEQFF
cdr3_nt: TGTGCCAGCAGGAACAGCGGGGGGGCCGTCAATGAGCAGTTCTTC

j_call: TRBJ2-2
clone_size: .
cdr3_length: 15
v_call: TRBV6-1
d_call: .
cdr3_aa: CASSEGTAFTGELFF
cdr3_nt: TGTGCCAGCAGTGAAGGGACAGCTTTCACCGGGGAGCTGTTTTTT

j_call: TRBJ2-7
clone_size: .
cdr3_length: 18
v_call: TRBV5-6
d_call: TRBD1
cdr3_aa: CASSNAGQGIIDAYEQYF
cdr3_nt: TGTGCCAGCAGCAATGCGGGACAGGGGATTATAGACGCCTACGAGCAGTACTTC

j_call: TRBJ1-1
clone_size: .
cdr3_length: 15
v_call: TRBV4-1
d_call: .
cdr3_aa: CASSQDPRGNTEAFF
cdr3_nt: TGCGCCAGCAGCCAAGATCCTCGGGGGAACACTGAAGCTTTCTTT